This is a list of T cell receptor beta chains from one sample in a study of CD8 T cells in Susac syndrome. TCRdb used MiXCR to reprocess the immunoSEQ multiplex PCR reads, holding one entry per CDR3 protein. The sample contains some 150,000 distinct CDR3 sequences, roughly 94% of which appear only once. Material for sequencing was CD8+ T cells from PBMCs. The receptor set was obtained from a human donor with multiple sclerosis. Both conserved end residues are part of each CDR3. D genes are given only for firm matches. Not every row has a clone size; where given, it reads once, few, many or a size class.

.	TRBV7-9	TRBJ1-2	.	TGCACCTCACGACGGCAGGAGGCTAACTATGGCTACACCTTC	CTSRRQEANYGYTF
.	TRBV7-8	TRBJ1-6	.	TGTGCCAGCTCCGACAGTATACGATCACCCCTCCACTTT	CASSDSIRSPLHF
.	TRBV6-2/TRBV6-3	TRBJ2-1	.	TGTGCCAGCAGTCTAACATGGGTGTACAATGAGCAGTTCTTC	CASSLTWVYNEQFF
.	TRBV9	TRBJ1-2	.	TGTGCCAGCAGCGCCCTGGGGCGGGAGAATGTTGGCTACACCTTC	CASSALGRENVGYTF
.	TRBV28	TRBJ2-5	.	TGTGCCAGCAGTTTACCAACGGTCCGGGACTCTAATGGGGAGACCCAGTACTTC	CASSLPTVRDSNGETQYF
.	TRBV27	TRBJ1-5	TRBD1	TGTGCCAGCAGTTTATCCCCCGGGACAGGTCATCAGCCCCAGCATTTT	CASSLSPGTGHQPQHF
.	TRBV24-1	TRBJ2-2	.	TGTGCCACCAGTGATTATCCCGGGGAGCTGTTTTTT	CATSDYPGELFF
.	TRBV6-2/TRBV6-3	TRBJ2-3	TRBD1	TGTGCCAGCAGCAGACCCCAGGGACAGGTGAGGGCAGATACGCAGTATTTT	CASSRPQGQVRADTQYF
.	TRBV20-1	TRBJ1-6	.	TGCAGTGCTAGGTGGCAGGGGACGGGCCCGAAAGCCCTCCACTTT	CSARWQGTGPKALHF
.	TRBV7-2	TRBJ2-1	.	TGTGCCAGCAGCTGGAATGAGCAGTTCTTC	CASSWNEQFF
once	TRBV5-6	TRBJ1-1	.	TGTGCCAGCAGCTTGGGGGCACGGAACACTGAAGCTTTCTTT	CASSLGARNTEAFF
.	TRBV5-1	TRBJ2-7	.	TGCGCCAGCAGCTTCAACTCGATACTCTCCTACGAGCAGTACTTC	CASSFNSILSYEQYF
.	TRBV29-1	TRBJ2-1	TRBD1	TGCAGCGTAGGGACAGGGCACTACAATGAGCAGTTCTTC	CSVGTGHYNEQFF
.	TRBV2	TRBJ2-5	.	TGTGCCAGCAGTCCGCGACAAGAGACCCAGTACTTC	CASSPRQETQYF
once	TRBV29-1	TRBJ1-1	.	TGCAGCGTTGAAGAATCGGAGGGGCAGAACACTGAAGCTTTCTTT	CSVEESEGQNTEAFF
.	TRBV29-1	TRBJ2-7	TRBD1	TGCAGCGTTGAAGATGGGACAGGGGCGTCAGAGTACTTC	CSVEDGTGASEYF
.	TRBV2	TRBJ1-2	TRBD1	TGTGCCAGCAGTGTTTATATCGGGACAGCTCTTAACTATGGCTACACCTTC	CASSVYIGTALNYGYTF
.	TRBV27	TRBJ2-1	.	TGTGCCAGCAGTTTCATGGTCGCCTACAATGAGCAGTTCTTC	CASSFMVAYNEQFF
.	TRBV27	TRBJ2-7	.	TGTGCCAGCAGTTTAAGTACGCAGATCTACGAGCAGTACTTC	CASSLSTQIYEQYF
.	TRBV9	TRBJ1-2	.	TGTGCCAGCAGCGTAGATTCCCAAAACTATGGCTACACCTTC	CASSVDSQNYGYTF
.	TRBV5-1	TRBJ2-1	.	TGCGCCAGCAGCTTGGCGGCAGCCAATGAGCAGTTCTTC	CASSLAAANEQFF
.	TRBV7-9	TRBJ2-4	TRBD2	TGTGCCAGCAGATCTCCGGGACTAGGAGTCATTCAGTACTTC	CASRSPGLGVIQYF
.	TRBV13	TRBJ2-7	.	TGTGCCAGCAGCTTAAGCTCTCGCGAGCAGTACTTC	CASSLSSREQYF
.	TRBV29-1	TRBJ2-1	.	TGCAGCGTGGGACTAGGGGGCGTTGAGCAGTTCTTC	CSVGLGGVEQFF
.	TRBV30	TRBJ2-5	TRBD1	TGTGCCTGTTGGGACAGGGGGCAAGAGACCCAGTACTTC	CACWDRGQETQYF
.	TRBV29-1	TRBJ2-7	TRBD1	TGCAGCGTGGGGACAGGGGATTCCTACGAGCAGTACTTC	CSVGTGDSYEQYF
.	TRBV27	TRBJ1-1	.	TGTGCCAGCAGTTCATTATGGGAGGGGAACACTGAAGCTTTCTTT	CASSSLWEGNTEAFF
once	TRBV6-5	TRBJ2-5	.	TGTGCCAGCAGTTACTCTGAGGGTCCAGAGACCCAGTACTTC	CASSYSEGPETQYF
.	TRBV9	TRBJ2-3	.	TGTGCCAGCAGCGTAAAGTCTACAGATACGCAGTATTTT	CASSVKSTDTQYF
.	TRBV25-1	TRBJ2-5	TRBD2	TGTGCCACCCGCCAGCGGGGGAAAGAGACCCAGTACTTC	CATRQRGKETQYF
.	TRBV4-3	TRBJ2-7	TRBD1	TGCGCCAGCAGCCAAGATCGAGGGACAGGTTCCTACGAGCAGTACTTC	CASSQDRGTGSYEQYF
.	TRBV30	TRBJ1-1	.	TGTGCCTGGAGTGTAGCCAGGAACACTGAAGCTTTCTTT	CAWSVARNTEAFF
.	TRBV5-6	TRBJ2-5	TRBD2	TGTGCCAGCAGCAAGACTAGCGGGGGAGAGGAGACCCAGTACTTC	CASSKTSGGEETQYF
.	TRBV29-1	TRBJ1-2	TRBD1	TGCAGCGCTCCAGGACAGGATGGCTACACCTTC	CSAPGQDGYTF
.	TRBV27	TRBJ2-3	TRBD2	TGTGCCAGCAGTTTGGGGGGGACCACAGATACGCAGTATTTT	CASSLGGTTDTQYF
.	TRBV12-3/TRBV12-4	TRBJ1-2	.	TGTGCCAGCAGTTTAGCGCGTCCCACCTATGGCTACACCTTC	CASSLARPTYGYTF
.	TRBV9	TRBJ1-2	.	TGTGCCAGCAGCGTAGGTGCCCGTGGCTACACCTTC	CASSVGARGYTF
.	TRBV5-6	TRBJ2-5	.	TGTGCCAGCAGCCCTACTAGCTCCCCAGAGACCCAGTACTTC	CASSPTSSPETQYF
.	TRBV7-8	TRBJ2-7	TRBD1	TGTGCCAGCAGACCGAGTGGACAGGGGGCAAGCTACGAGCAGTACTTC	CASRPSGQGASYEQYF
.	TRBV12-3/TRBV12-4	TRBJ2-5	TRBD2	TGTGCCAGCAGGCCCGGGGGGGGCGGACCTAGAGAGACCCAGTACTTC	CASRPGGGGPRETQYF
.	TRBV20-1	TRBJ2-2	TRBD2	TGCAGTGCTAGAGATGCTCGGGAGGGCACCGGGGAGCTGTTTTTT	CSARDAREGTGELFF
.	TRBV20-1	TRBJ2-2	.	TGCAGTGCTAGGGGCGGGGCCGGGGAGCTGTTTTTT	CSARGGAGELFF
once	TRBV13	TRBJ1-1	.	TGTGCCAGCAGCGAAACAGGGCCCCGGGAAGCTTTCTTT	CASSETGPREAFF
.	TRBV4-3	TRBJ1-2	.	TGCGCCAGCAGCCGTGGGGACGGGGGGACGAGGTATGGCTACACCTTC	CASSRGDGGTRYGYTF
.	TRBV6-6	TRBJ2-7	.	TGTGCCAGCAGTTATTCAGTTGCAAACGAGCAGTACTTC	CASSYSVANEQYF
.	TRBV13	TRBJ1-2	.	TGTGCCAGCAGCCACGAGGGGGGTCAAGCCCCTGGCTACACCTTC	CASSHEGGQAPGYTF
.	TRBV6-2/TRBV6-3	TRBJ1-5	.	TGTGCCAGCAGTTTCGACCTCGTCGAGGCCGGGACCGTTGGGCCCCAGCATTTT	CASSFDLVEAGTVGPQHF
once	TRBV28	TRBJ2-1	TRBD1	TGTGCCAGCAGTTTGTTCCAGGGGACAGGCGAGCAGTTCTTC	CASSLFQGTGEQFF
.	TRBV29-1	TRBJ1-1	TRBD1	TGCAGCGTTGACAGGGGACAGTTGAACACTGAAGCTTTCTTT	CSVDRGQLNTEAFF
few	TRBV29-1	TRBJ2-7	.	TGTAGCGTTGATCGGCGGTACGAGCAGTACTTC	CSVDRRYEQYF
.	TRBV7-9	TRBJ1-5	.	TGTGCCAGCAGCACAACCGGTACCTTACAGCCCCAGCATTTT	CASSTTGTLQPQHF
.	TRBV27	TRBJ1-2	.	TGTGCCAGCAGTTTGGGTCGGCAGGGAACCTATGGCTACACCTTC	CASSLGRQGTYGYTF
once	TRBV20-1	TRBJ2-1	.	TGCAGTGCTAGAGATGGCGTGAATCTTGAGCAGTTCTTC	CSARDGVNLEQFF
.	TRBV2	TRBJ2-3	TRBD1	TGTGCCAGCAATATGGACAGGGACCTTAGCACAGATACGCAGTATTTT	CASNMDRDLSTDTQYF
.	TRBV7-9	TRBJ2-6	.	TGTGCCAGCAAGTTTGGCAGGGGAGAATCTGGGGCCAACGTCCTGACTTTC	CASKFGRGESGANVLTF